This T cell receptor beta chain was captured by sequencing in a study of blood T cell repertoires in COVID-19. Study overall: The origin of the acute and convalescent COVID-19 samples was the United States, Italy and Spain. The analysed material was cDNA or gDNA that came from T cells, B-cell-depleted T cells, or PBMCs.

Assay used: immunoSEQ multiplex PCR; TCRdb lists only in-frame clones, some missing. The table records some 390,000 clones, approximately 89% of them present only once. CDR3 length equals 13 residues. Germline loops: CDR1 KGHSH, CDR2 LQKENI. The germline V and J ends were trimmed by 4 bases and 2 bases, with 8 bases remaining between them. The TCR originated in a woman aged 60 to 75 with COVID-19, enrolled during active disease. The sample comprised peripheral blood. The V gene is TRBV18, the J gene TRBJ1-2; no reliable D call. DNA for the CDR3: TGTGCCAGCTCACGGGAGGGCAACTATGGCTACACCTTC. The encoded protein is CASSREGNYGYTF. The full variable domain, with the rest looked up from reference TRBV18 and TRBJ1-2, is NAGVMQNPRHLVRRRGQEARLRCSPMKGHSHVYWYRQLPEEGLKFMVYLQKENIIDESGMPKERFSAEFPKEGPSILRIQQVVRGDSAAYFCASSREGNYGYTFGSGTRLTVV.